Presented here are 20 T cell receptor beta chains from one specimen sequenced in a study of CD8+ T cells in alopecia areata. The authors extracted RNA and reverse transcribed it into cDNA as the sequencing template. Repertoires were generated with immunoSEQ multiplex PCR, while TCRdb's copy carries only in-frame clones and drops some. The profile covers 75,000 to 100,000 clones, with 41% appearing a single time and roughly 1.3% taken by the ten largest. Sequences were obtained from CD4+ T cells sorted from blood. These TCRs come from a human donor with alopecia areata.

This clone has more than one count but fewer than ten. V and J are TRBV7-2 and TRBJ2-3, with 7 bases that match TRBD1. The CDR3 runs to 13 residues. Looked up from germline, CDR1 is SGHTA and CDR2 is FQGNSA. After removal of 6 bases from V and 7 bases from J, the junction contained 7 bases not matched to a gene. The CDR3 sequence: CASSQTGTYTQYF. CDR3 DNA sequence: TGTGCCAGCAGTCAGACAGGGACCTATACGCAGTATTTT. Filled out from reference TRBV7-2 and TRBJ2-3, the complete variable domain reads GAGVSQSPSNKVTEKGKDVELRCDPISGHTALYWYRQSLGQGLEFLIYFQGNSAPDKSGLPSDRFSAERTGGSVSTLTIQRTQQEDSAVYLCASSQTGTYTQYFGPGTRLTVL.

This clone was found a few times. The rearrangement joins TRBV7-9 to TRBJ1-2, with a weak D call TRBD1 (5 bases). This CDR3 has 18 residues. Looked up from germline, CDR1 is SEHNR and CDR2 is FQNEAQ (reference sequence). Trimming removed 5 bases at V and 4 bases at J, with 26 bases between. CDR3 amino acids: CASSPPASQGAYLYGYTF. Written as DNA, the CDR3 is TGTGCCAGCAGCCCCCCGGCAAGTCAGGGCGCCTATCTCTATGGCTACACCTTC.

The chain links TRBV18 to TRBJ2-5; tentatively, D is TRBD1 (5 bases). Germline assignment: CDR1 KGHSH and CDR2 LQKENI. The CDR3 consists of 16 residues. V shed 0 bases and J shed 4 bases, with 15 bases lying between them. CDR3 nucleotide sequence: TGTGCCAGCTCACCACCGTCTTCAGGGATGGTAGAGACCCAGTACTTC. Its protein is CASSPPSSGMVETQYF.

The rearrangement links TRBV5-4 to TRBJ2-5; D is perhaps TRBD1 (5 bases). CDR3 size: 13 residues. Germline V CDR1 and CDR2: SGHNT, YYREEE (reference sequence). V gave up 1 base and J gave up 2 bases, with 6 bases separating them. The CDR3, as DNA: TGTGCCAGCAGCTTGCCAGGGCAAGAGACCCAGTACTTC. This gives the protein CASSLPGQETQYF. The full variable domain, rest sourced from reference TRBV5-4 and TRBJ2-5, is ETGVTQSPTHLIKTRGQQVTLRCSSQSGHNTVSWYQQALGQGPQFIFQYYREEENGRGNFPPRFSGLQFPNYSSELNVNALELDDSALYLCASSLPGQETQYFGPGTRLLVL.

This clone was counted a few times. The chain uses TRBV29-1 and TRBJ2-2, with TRBD2 identical over 11 bases. CDR3 length: 13 amino acids. Per the germline V gene, CDR1 is SQVTM and CDR2 is ANQGSEA. The J segment lost 4 bases and the V segment lost 7 bases, leaving 2 bases of the junction unmatched. The CDR3 DNA sequence: TGCAGCGCCGGGACTAGCGGCACCGGGGAGCTGTTTTTT. It is translated as CSAGTSGTGELFF.

In this sample, this clone turned up a few times. The chain uses TRBV4-3 and TRBJ1-1; D remains ambiguous. The CDR3 is made up of 13 amino acids. V shed 1 base and J shed 5 bases, with 8 bases lying between them. The germline CDR1 and CDR2 sequences are LGHNA and YSLEER. CDR3 residues: CASSQVPGTEAFF. Here the CDR3 DNA reads TGCGCCAGCAGCCAAGTTCCGGGGACTGAAGCTTTCTTT.

This clone has a handful of counts. The genes are TRBV28 and TRBJ1-2; 8 positions match TRBD1. Looked up from germline, CDR1 is MDHEN and CDR2 is SYDVKM. The CDR3 has 16 amino acids. Trimming took 7 bases from V and 4 from J; bases not matched to a gene: 14. CDR3 nucleotide sequence: TGTGCCAGCACTTCGGGACAGGCGGCATTTCTCTATGGCTACACCTTC. This encodes CASTSGQAAFLYGYTF.

This clone turned up a few times. This chain uses TRBV28 with TRBJ1-2; 7 bases are a match to TRBD1. Germline CDR1 MDHEN, CDR2 SYDVKM. V lost 3 bases, J lost 2 bases, and 3 bases stayed unmatched. The CDR3 spans 14 residues. The CDR3 nucleotides read TGTGCCAGCAGTTTGGGGACAGCAAACTATGGCTACACCTTC. Translation: CASSLGTANYGYTF.

This clone was seen a handful of times. The DNA is left out, because the CDR3 cannot be placed on it with certainty; the CDR3 is given as TCRdb lists it. The V and J genes are TRBV2 and TRBJ1-6; TRBD1 reflects the table's D call only, with no check against the DNA. The CDR3 spans 14 residues, counting both ends. Per germline, CDR1 SNHLY and CDR2 FYNNEI. The CDR3 reads CASSTSTGFSPLHF.

This clone was observed once. The J gene is TRBJ2-7, the V gene TRBV7-3; D is unclear. The ends were cut back, 2 bases at V and 4 bases at J, with 9 bases in the middle. Per germline, CDR1 SGHTA and CDR2 FQGTGA. This CDR3 comprises 13 residues. As DNA, the CDR3 is TGTGCCAGCAGCTTATACGTGGGGTACGAGCAGTACTTC. Protein: CASSLYVGYEQYF.

The CDR3 here is CASSQSTGGIYEQYF. The CDR3 DNA reads TGCGCCAGCAGTCAATCGACAGGGGGCATCTACGAGCAGTACTTC. This chain joins TRBV23-1 and TRBJ2-7; 10 positions match TRBD1. TRBV23-1 is known as an ORF, though its function is uncertain. With 0 bases clipped from V and 3 bases from J, the junction kept 2 bases outside the gene matches. This CDR3 contains 15 residues.

The CDR3 bases are TGCGCCAGCAGCTATCGCCGGGACAGGAACACTGAAGCTTTCTTT. As protein: CASSYRRDRNTEAFF. The chain joins TRBV4-3 to TRBJ1-1; 7 bases align to TRBD1. This CDR3 is 15 amino acids long. Germline V lookup: CDR1 LGHNA, CDR2 YSLEER. Germline trimming cut 5 bases from V and 1 base from J; bases unmatched to any gene: 7.

The CDR3 DNA is TGTGCCAGCAGCTTGGATACGGGGGGGCCTTACGAGCAGTACTTC. Protein: CASSLDTGGPYEQYF. This sequence joins TRBV5-4 and TRBJ2-7, with TRBD2 matching over 8 bases. The CDR3 contains 15 residues. Trimming cost V 0 bases and J 4 bases; bases outside gene matches: 6. Germline V gene data show CDR1 as SGHNT and CDR2 as YYREEE (reference sequence).

V usage is TRBV30 and J usage is TRBJ2-7; D could derive from TRBD1 or TRBD2 (5 bases each). V lost 2 bases and J lost 4, with 18 bases in between. Germline CDR1 GTSNPN, CDR2 SVGIG (reference sequence). The CDR3 is 15 amino acids. CDR3 protein: CAWSTPSQGPYEQYF. The CDR3 DNA reads TGTGCCTGGAGTACCCCATCCCAGGGACCATACGAGCAGTACTTC.

This clone was detected many times. The gene calls are TRBV7-9 and TRBJ1-1, with a weak D call TRBD1 (5 bases). Germline loops: CDR1 SEHNR, CDR2 FQNEAQ (reference sequence). The CDR3 spans 14 residues. Trimming removed 1 base at V and 4 bases at J, with 10 bases between. The CDR3 protein is CASSLGGRGTEAFF. In DNA, the CDR3 is TGTGCCAGCAGCTTAGGGGGCCGGGGCACTGAAGCTTTCTTT.

The chain carries TRBV7-8 and TRBJ2-3, with 10 positions matching TRBD2. This CDR3 contains 15 residues. Germline lookup yields CDR1 SGHVS and CDR2 FQNEAQ. V was pared by 3 bases and J by 6 bases, with 6 bases of the junction left unmatched. The chain's CDR3 is CASSFEAGGLDTQYF. The CDR3 DNA follows: TGTGCCAGCAGCTTCGAAGCGGGGGGGCTCGATACGCAGTATTTT.

V gene TRBV29-1 combines with J gene TRBJ1-4; 8 bases map to TRBD1. This CDR3 spans 13 amino acids. CDR1 is SQVTM, CDR2 ANQGSEA, per germline. Losses at the gene ends were 6 bases for V and 8 bases for J; bases not matched to a gene: 8. CDR3 DNA sequence: TGCAGCGTAGAGCAGGGGGCCGGCGAAAAACTGTTTTTT. Protein product: CSVEQGAGEKLFF.

This clone was counted only a few times. V is TRBV6-6 and J is TRBJ1-1; 8 nucleotides align to TRBD1. The CDR3 loop spans 15 amino acids. Germline V lookup: CDR1 MNHNY, CDR2 SVGAGI (reference sequence). Trimming removed 6 bases from V and 11 bases from J; junction bases left unmatched: 17. This CDR3 is CASSQTGQGGLRAFF. The CDR3 DNA reads TGTGCCAGCAGCCAGACCGGACAGGGCGGGTTGCGGGCTTTCTTT.

This clone was detected only a few times. V is TRBV5-4 and J is TRBJ2-5, with TRBD2 identical over 7 bases. Germline CDR1 is SGHNT and CDR2 is YYREEE (reference sequence). The CDR3 consists of 16 residues. Trimming took 0 bases from V and 5 from J; bases not matched to a gene: 10. The CDR3 loop reads CASSLEVELAVETQYF. In nucleotides, the CDR3 is TGTGCCAGCAGCTTGGAGGTAGAGCTAGCGGTGGAGACCCAGTACTTC.

This chain links TRBV6-5 with TRBJ1-1; D uncertain. CDR3 length: 15 residues. Germline V gene data show CDR1 as MNHEY and CDR2 as SVGAGI. Trimming cost V 4 bases and J 3 bases, with 15 bases left between them. This CDR3 reads CASSFNLGPYTEAFF. For the CDR3, the DNA is TGTGCCAGCAGTTTTAATTTAGGACCCTACACTGAAGCTTTCTTT.